A few counts support the clone carrying this TCR beta chain. Its antigen is still unknown. The data belong to a study of T cell repertoires in cytomegalovirus infection. For the study at large: An indication of both CMV infection and matching HLA type came from public TCR beta signatures.

MiXCR, run by TCRdb on the reads, gives a single entry per CDR3 protein. The sample lists 700,000 to 900,000 distinct CDR3 sequences, about 28% occurring once. Study findings and constraints: Across the ex vivo response, the dominant clonotypes were HLA-C-restricted CMV-specific TCR beta clonotypes.

This receptor was obtained from a human donor in good health (CMV status not recorded). Some clones in this sample may be carry-over from other donors' samples. Here the sequenced sample was cultured CD8+ T cells from PBMCs, taken from culture after CMV antigen stimulation.

In DNA form, the CDR3 reads TGTGCCAGCAGCTTAGCCGGGACAGGGAGGAGGAATTCACCCCTCCACTTT. Amino acids: CASSLAGTGRRNSPLHF. This rearrangement joins TRBV7-8 to TRBJ1-6; the match to TRBD1 covers 9 bases. The CDR3 loop spans 17 amino acids. Germline loops: CDR1 SGHVS, CDR2 FQNEAQ. After removal of 0 bases from V and 7 bases from J, the junction contained 7 bases not matched to a gene.